One sample yielded the 12 T cell receptor beta chains listed below, sequenced in a study of long-term antiretroviral therapy in people with HIV. The immunoSEQ assay was v3.0, run at survey level. Profiling relied on immunoSEQ multiplex PCR, and the TCRdb table lists in-frame clones only, not all of them. The table records more than 25,000 clones, roughly 87% of them present only once. Sequenced material: unsorted PBMCs, taken 2 years after starting antiretroviral therapy. Source of these receptors: a man over 45 with HIV.

The chain recombines TRBV18 with TRBJ2-5, with no clear D. Looked up from germline, CDR1 is KGHSH and CDR2 is LQKENI. V lost 3 bases and J lost 0, with 8 bases in between. CDR3 size: 14 residues. CDR3 in amino acids: CASSPGSNQETQYF. For the CDR3, the DNA is TGTGCCAGCTCACCGGGCAGCAACCAAGAGACCCAGTACTTC.

This chain connects TRBV9 to TRBJ1-2; 10 positions match TRBD1. Germline trimming cut 0 bases from V and 4 bases from J; bases unmatched to any gene: 6. There are 16 residues in the CDR3. Per the germline V gene, CDR1 is SGDLS and CDR2 is YYNGEE. CDR3 in DNA: TGTGCCAGCAGCGTAGCAAGAGGACAGGGGGGCTATGGCTACACCTTC. This sequence encodes CASSVARGQGGYGYTF.

The chain combines TRBV4-1 with TRBJ1-1; the D is unclear. The CDR3 contains 15 residues. The germline CDR1 and CDR2 sequences are MGHRA and YSYEKL. V dropped 1 base and J dropped 0 bases, with 9 bases sitting between them. The CDR3 DNA follows: TGCGCCAGCAGCCAAGCGAACAGCATGAACACTGAAGCTTTCTTT. The encoded protein is CASSQANSMNTEAFF.

The V and J genes are TRBV7-2 and TRBJ2-2, with TRBD1 matching over 11 bases. CDR3 length equals 15 residues. The germline CDR1 and CDR2 sequences are SGHTA and FQGNSA. V dropped 1 base and J dropped 6; count of bases not matched to a gene: 1. The CDR3 DNA follows: TGTGCCAGCAGCTTAGGGACAGGGGGCTCCGGGGAGCTGTTTTTT. Translating gives CASSLGTGGSGELFF.

V usage is TRBV28 and J usage is TRBJ1-2; D ambiguous. This CDR3 spans 13 amino acids. Germline V gene sequence: CDR1 MDHEN, CDR2 SYDVKM. V dropped 6 bases and J dropped 8 bases, with 16 bases sitting between them. The CDR3 DNA reads as TGTGCCAGCAGCCCGGACCATTTTGAGGGCTACACCTTC. Translation: CASSPDHFEGYTF.

This rearrangement joins TRBV7-6 to TRBJ2-1; 10 nucleotides match TRBD2. This CDR3 is 16 amino acids long. Losses at the gene ends were 5 bases for V and 5 bases for J; bases not matched to a gene: 9. Germline-derived CDR1 and CDR2 are SGHVS and FNYEAQ. The CDR3 DNA sequence: TGTGCCAGCAGCCCCCGAGTAGCGGGGGGCAACAATGAGCAGTTCTTC. This encodes CASSPRVAGGNNEQFF.

V and J are TRBV30 and TRBJ1-2, with TRBD1 identical over 9 bases. The germline V gene has CDR1 GTSNPN and CDR2 SVGIG (reference sequence). V shed 2 bases and J 7 bases; nucleotides not matched to a gene: 8. The CDR3 is 14 residues long. The chain's CDR3 is CAWSRLRTGVGYTF. The DNA of the CDR3 is TGTGCCTGGAGTAGGCTGAGGACAGGGGTTGGCTACACCTTC.

The V call is TRBV19, the J call TRBJ2-4; no reliable D call. This CDR3 is built from 18 residues. V was pared by 6 bases and J by 0 bases, with 21 bases between. The germline V gene encodes CDR1 LNHDA and CDR2 SQIVND (reference sequence). The CDR3 nucleotides are TGTGCCAGTAGCACACCACACCTGGCCGGCTTAGCCAAAAACATTCAGTACTTC. It is translated as CASSTPHLAGLAKNIQYF.

V gene TRBV7-2 combines with J gene TRBJ1-5; D is ambiguous. Germline V gives CDR1 SGHTA, CDR2 FQGNSA. The V end was cut by 1 base, the J end by 4 bases, with 8 bases between. CDR3 length equals 14 residues. Here the CDR3 reads CASSLVPKNQPQHF. The CDR3 nucleotides read TGTGCCAGCAGCTTAGTCCCCAAAAATCAGCCCCAGCATTTT.

The V gene is TRBV11-2, the J gene TRBJ2-3; TRBD2 matches 13 bases. Losses at the gene ends were 5 bases for V and 7 bases for J; bases not matched to a gene: 12. In germline, CDR1 is SGHAT, CDR2 FQNNGV. The CDR3 extends over 17 amino acids. DNA of the CDR3: TGTGCCAGCAGCATCACTCCGGGACTAGCGGGGCTTAATACGCAGTATTTT. It codes for CASSITPGLAGLNTQYF.

The chain couples TRBV13 to TRBJ1-2; 9 nucleotides align to TRBD1. The CDR3 has 15 amino acids. V gave up 6 bases and J gave up 2 bases; unmatched junction bases: 7. The germline V gene has CDR1 PRHDT and CDR2 FYEKMQ (reference sequence). In DNA, the CDR3 is TGTGCCAGCAGACTTAGGGGACAGGGCAACTATGGCTACACCTTC. This encodes CASRLRGQGNYGYTF.

The J gene is TRBJ1-1, the V gene TRBV10-2; 10 bases map to TRBD1. The V gene end was trimmed by 0 bases and the J gene end by 4 bases; junction bases not matched to a gene: 5. Germline-derived CDR1 and CDR2 are WSHSY and SAAADI. The CDR3 has 16 residues. The CDR3 protein is CASSESGTGAVTEAFF. The DNA of the CDR3 is TGCGCCAGCAGTGAGTCCGGGACAGGGGCTGTCACTGAAGCTTTCTTT.